What follows is one TCR beta chain and its context. The target antigen is unknown. The entry originates in a study of T-cell reconstitution after alpha-beta-depleted transplantation in children. For TCRbeta, the library was prepared with unique molecular identifiers. TCRdb redid the calling of the PCR reads with MiXCR, one entry per CDR3 protein. The sample has about 980,000 distinct CDR3 sequences; roughly 29% are singletons. This CDR3 is built from 15 residues. The V gene lost 6 bases and the J gene lost 3 bases, with 17 bases spanning the gap. Germline V gene lookup returns CDR1 WSHSY and CDR2 SAAADI. Regarding the study as a whole: Newly generated T cells supplied most T-cell counts and diversity one year post-transplant. The high TCRbeta diversity at day 60 in some patients came from surviving recipient T cells and thymic progenitors. Roughly two months post-transplant, alpha-beta T cells reportedly originated from several hundred graft clones that had expanded.

This TCR came from a boy under two years old who had a stem cell transplant for SCID, so the T cells may come from the graft donor. The specimen comprised PBMCs, mostly from graft donor cells, sampled 360 days after TCRalphabeta/CD19-depleted stem cell transplant. This chain joins TRBV10-2 and TRBJ1-1; TRBD1 is a possible D gene (6 bases). Here the CDR3 reads CASSLTGLGDTEAFF. As DNA, the CDR3 is TGCGCCAGCAGCCTCACAGGGCTGGGGGACACTGAAGCTTTCTTT.